Sequencing of this T cell receptor beta chain was carried out in a study of T cells expressing NK-cell markers. About the research overall: The authors derived TCR beta repertoires from sorted CD3+CD56+NKG2C+, CD3+CD56+NKG2C- and CD3+CD56-NKG2C+ T cells.

Reprocessing the 5' RACE reads, TCRdb reports a single entry for every CDR3 protein and omits DNA. This sample's table has 350,000 to 450,000 distinct CDR3 sequences. Of note for this clonotype: The antigen is unknown.

Findings and caveats of the study: Topping the CD3+CD56-NKG2C+ fraction as well were these clonotypes, in a handful of donors.

The germline gives CDR1 SGHTA, CDR2 FQGNSA. This CDR3 comprises 15 residues. The chain couples TRBV7-2 to TRBJ2-3; the D gene TCRdb calls, TRBD2, cannot be checked with no DNA. This TCR was sampled from a man aged 18-70 years in good health. The sequenced material came from blood T cells: a sorted CD56 or NKG2C T cell subset, CD4+ or CD8+ T cells, or bulk PBMC T cells (not recorded which). The CDR3 spells CASNQLAGGRDTQYF.